This TCR beta chain was captured in a study of T-cell reconstitution after alpha-beta-depleted transplantation in children. The CDR3 runs to 14 residues. The V end was cut by 10 bases, the J end by 4 bases, with 17 bases between. Findings and caveats of the study: Where alpha-beta T cells came from about two months after transplant was reportedly several hundred expanded graft clones. T-cell counts and diversity were attributed mostly to newly produced T cells one year after transplant.

This clonotype was observed many times. Its antigen is currently unknown. Library preparation (for TCRbeta) was performed with unique molecular identifiers. Using its own MiXCR run on the PCR reads, TCRdb lists one record per CDR3 protein. The sample includes 200,000 to 250,000 distinct CDR3 sequences, 11% of them seen just once. This sample comprised PBMCs, obtained before TCRalphabeta/CD19-depleted stem cell transplant. V is TRBV12-3 or TRBV12-4 and J is TRBJ1-3; D unclear. This clonotype was sampled from a child younger than two with acute myeloid leukemia, due to receive a stem cell transplant. The CDR3 sequence is CATSRMSAGNTIYF. Written as DNA, the CDR3 is TGTGCCACCTCTCGTATGTCAGCGGGAAACACCATATATTTT.